A single sample gave rise to the 8 T cell receptor beta chains below, sequenced in a study of T cells in Graves' hyperthyroidism and ophthalmopathy. TCR beta CDR3 regions were amplified from RNA transcripts. A first-round RT-PCR of the TCR CDR3 used the HTBI primer set. TCRdb re-derived calls from the multiplex PCR reads in MiXCR, one entry per CDR3 protein. The sample yields 75,000 to 100,000 distinct CDR3 sequences, just over 50% seen once. Sequencing used blood. The receptors come from a woman in her 40s with Graves' hyperthyroidism.

The V gene is TRBV7-2, the J gene TRBJ1-4; the match to TRBD1 covers 10 bases. Per germline, CDR1 SGHTA and CDR2 FQGNSA. Trimming at V came to 6 bases and at J to 12 bases, leaving 10 bases not matched to a gene. CDR3 length equals 14 residues. CDR3 bases: TGTGCCAGCAGTGTACTAGCGGGGACAGGGGAACTGTTTTTT. Its protein product is CASSVLAGTGELFF.

In this sample, this clonotype turned up many times. The chain links TRBV20-1 to TRBJ1-2, with D unclear. Germline CDR1 reads DFQATT; CDR2 reads SNEGSKA (reference sequence). Trimming shortened V by 0 bases and J by 1 base, and 9 bases separated the two germline ends. The CDR3 contains 14 residues. CDR3: CSAREGGINYGYTF. The CDR3 DNA is TGCAGTGCTAGAGAAGGCGGGATTAACTATGGCTACACCTTC.

This clonotype showed up many times. The rearrangement links TRBV15 to TRBJ1-1; D unclear. Trimming cost V 0 bases and J 4 bases, with 9 bases left between them. Germline V gives CDR1 LNHNV, CDR2 YYDKDF (reference sequence). The CDR3 has 14 amino acids. The CDR3 DNA reads as TGTGCCACCAGCAGAGATCTTAGAGTCACTGAAGCTTTCTTT. The encoded protein is CATSRDLRVTEAFF.

The chain recombines TRBV29-1 with TRBJ1-2; D is perhaps TRBD1 (5 bases). Trimming pared 4 bases from V and 4 bases from J, leaving 7 bases between. The V gene's germline CDR1 is SQVTM and CDR2 ANQGSEA. The CDR3 covers 11 residues. The CDR3, as DNA: TGCAGCGTTGGAGGGACCTATGGCTACACCTTC. This encodes CSVGGTYGYTF.

For this clonotype: A much larger clone sits a single nucleotide away, making a read error possible. This sequence joins TRBV28 and TRBJ2-7; D gene uncertain. The CDR3 loop spans 11 amino acids. V lost 3 bases and J lost 8, with 8 bases in between. Per the germline V gene, CDR1 is MDHEN and CDR2 is SYDVKM. The CDR3, as DNA: TGTGCCAGCAGTTTCCGAGGCAAGCAGTACTTC. Encoded protein: CASSFRGKQYF.

This sequence joins TRBV14 and TRBJ2-7; unclear D gene. Germline V CDR1 and CDR2: SGHDN, FVKESK. Trimming cost V 8 bases and J 1 base, with 15 bases left between them. CDR3 size: 14 residues. The CDR3 here is CASARAGRSYEQYF. CDR3 nucleotide sequence: TGTGCCAGCGCCCGTGCTGGCCGATCCTACGAGCAGTACTTC.

This clonotype came up a few times. The chain combines TRBV7-8 with TRBJ2-5, with D perhaps TRBD2 (6 bases). Trimming stripped 1 base from V and 7 bases from J, with 10 bases between. In germline, CDR1 is SGHVS, CDR2 FQNEAQ. The CDR3 has 13 amino acids. CDR3 amino acids: CASSLGGERTQYF. The CDR3 DNA is TGTGCCAGCAGCTTAGGCGGGGAGAGGACCCAGTACTTC.

The CDR3 nucleotides read TGTGCCAGCAGGGGCCTTGGACTAGCACGGCAAGAGACCCAGTACTTC. The encoded protein is CASRGLGLARQETQYF. The gene calls are TRBV7-9 and TRBJ2-5, with 8 nucleotides matching TRBD2. The V segment lost 6 bases and the J segment 2 bases; nucleotides outside the gene matches: 11. CDR1 SEHNR and CDR2 FQNEAQ come from the germline V gene (reference sequence). This CDR3 contains 16 residues.